These T cell receptor beta chains were read from a single sample in a study of T cell responses to AZD1222 COVID-19 vaccine. Using immunoSEQ multiplex PCR, the repertoire was profiled, and TCRdb retains in-frame clones only, with some absent. The sample yields about 180,000 clones, around 90% seen once. The source material was peripheral blood, sampled 28 days after the second AZD1222 dose. Source of these receptors: an adult who received the AZD1222 COVID-19 vaccine. Both conserved end residues are part of each CDR3. D genes are given only for firm matches. The size entry is marked missing in some rows and otherwise reads once, few, many or a size class.

d_gene	v_gene	len	j_gene	abundance	CDR3nt	CDR3aa
TRBD2	TRBV28	15	TRBJ2-1	.	TGTGCCAGCAGTTTAATAGTAGCGGGGAACAAAGAGCAGTTCTTC	CASSLIVAGNKEQFF
.	TRBV2	12	TRBJ1-5	.	TGTGCCAGCAGTGAAGGTATCCAACCCCAGCATTTT	CASSEGIQPQHF
.	TRBV9	13	TRBJ1-1	.	TGTGCCAGCAGCCCCGTTAAGTTGACGGGGGCTTTCTTT	CASSPVKLTGAFF
.	TRBV28	12	TRBJ1-1	.	TGTGCCAGCAGTTTATTGGGATCTGAAGCTTTCTTT	CASSLLGSEAFF
.	TRBV4-2	17	TRBJ2-6	.	TGTGCCAGCAGCCAAGATTGGCAGGGCGCCCGAGCCAACGTCCTGACTTTC	CASSQDWQGARANVLTF
TRBD1	TRBV6-1	15	TRBJ2-4	.	TGTGCCAGCAGTGAAAGTTCTTTCGACAGGGGCATTCAGTACTTC	CASSESSFDRGIQYF
.	TRBV7-9	13	TRBJ1-1	.	TGTGCCAGCAGCGTGACAGCGAACACTGAAGCTTTCTTT	CASSVTANTEAFF
.	TRBV5-1	14	TRBJ1-4	.	TGCGCCAGCAGCTTGGACAGTGGGGTGGAAAAACTGTTTTTT	CASSLDSGVEKLFF
TRBD1	TRBV4-3	15	TRBJ1-2	.	TGCGCCAGCAGCCTCAGCACAGGGGGAGGCTATGGCTACACCTTC	CASSLSTGGGYGYTF
.	TRBV4-2	15	TRBJ1-1	.	TGTGCCAGCAGCCAGGAAAGCTATGGGGGGACTGAAGCTTTCTTT	CASSQESYGGTEAFF
.	TRBV6-5	15	TRBJ1-2	few	TGTGCCAGCAGGACCGGACAGACAGCTAACTATGGCTACACCTTC	CASRTGQTANYGYTF
TRBD2	TRBV10-3	17	TRBJ2-3	once	TGTGCCATCAGTGAGCCAACGGGACTAGTTGGGACAGATACGCAGTATTTT	CAISEPTGLVGTDTQYF
TRBD2	TRBV18	16	TRBJ2-3	.	TGTGCCAGCTCACTGAATGCGGGAGGTAGTACAGATACGCAGTATTTT	CASSLNAGGSTDTQYF